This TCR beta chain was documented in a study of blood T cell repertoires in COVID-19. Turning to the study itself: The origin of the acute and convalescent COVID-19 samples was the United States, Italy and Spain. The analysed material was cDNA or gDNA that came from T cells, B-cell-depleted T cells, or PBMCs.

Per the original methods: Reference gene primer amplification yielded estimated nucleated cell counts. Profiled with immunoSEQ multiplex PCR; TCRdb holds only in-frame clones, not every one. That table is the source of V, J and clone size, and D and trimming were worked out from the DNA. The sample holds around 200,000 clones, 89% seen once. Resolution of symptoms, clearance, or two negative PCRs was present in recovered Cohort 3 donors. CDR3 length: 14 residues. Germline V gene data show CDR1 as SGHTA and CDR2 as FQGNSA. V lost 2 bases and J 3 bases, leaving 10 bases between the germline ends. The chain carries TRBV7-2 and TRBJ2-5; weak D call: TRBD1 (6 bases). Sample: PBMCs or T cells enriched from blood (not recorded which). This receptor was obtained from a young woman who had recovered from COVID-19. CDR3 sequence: CASSLLGQKETQYF. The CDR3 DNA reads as TGTGCCAGCAGCTTATTGGGACAAAAAGAGACCCAGTACTTC.